A single T cell receptor (beta chain) is shown here with its context. Antigen specificity is unknown. These data originate in a study of cytomegalovirus exposure and HLA in healthy donors. The PCR ran on 60 Vbeta and 13 Jbeta primers. TCRdb's copy holds only in-frame clones and misses some; the assay was immunoSEQ multiplex PCR. Of about 130,000 clones in the sample, approximately 70% were seen once. Study-level findings and limits: From TCR beta sequences, most subjects' HLA-A and HLA-B alleles were reportedly predicted accurately. In a later analysis, most CMV-associated TCR beta chains appeared HLA-restricted.

Germline V lookup: CDR1 SGDLS, CDR2 YYNGEE. Trimming pared 0 bases from V and 3 bases from J, leaving 10 bases between. The CDR3 is 14 amino acids. The J gene is TRBJ2-7, the V gene TRBV9; D is uncertain. What was sequenced was PBMCs. The TCR comes from a human donor in good health. The CDR3, as DNA: TGTGCCAGCAGCGTAGAACACTCTAGCTACGAGCAGTACTTC. Its protein product is CASSVEHSSYEQYF.